The rows below give T cell receptor beta chains drawn from one sample of a study of early T cells in non-severe SARS-CoV-2 infection. TCRdb recomputed calls from the 5' RACE reads with MiXCR, one row per CDR3 protein. Among under 60,000 distinct CDR3 sequences listed, 8.7% were seen once. The specimen comprised whole blood, sampled at baseline. The receptors originated from an adult who was a healthcare worker with PCR-confirmed SARS-CoV-2 infection or an uninfected control (not recorded which). Each CDR3 is given with its conserved first and last residue. D genes are given only for firm matches. The listing skips clone size in some rows; elsewhere it reads once, few, many or a size class.

clone_size	j_call	v_call	d_call	cdr3_nt	cdr3_aa
.	TRBJ2-4	TRBV5-1	.	TGCGCCAGCAGCTTGGGGAGTCCCCGAGCCATAAACATTCAGTACTTC	CASSLGSPRAINIQYF
few	TRBJ1-2	TRBV9	.	TGTGCCAGCAGCCTGCGCACCCGGGGCGGATATGGCTACACCTTC	CASSLRTRGGYGYTF
.	TRBJ2-5	TRBV12-3/TRBV12-4	TRBD2	TGTGCCAGCAGGAGCGGGGAACAAGAGACCCAGTACTTC	CASRSGEQETQYF
.	TRBJ2-5	TRBV15	TRBD2	TGTGCCACCAGCAGAGATAGGGGGACTAGCAGGCAAGAGACCCAGTACTTC	CATSRDRGTSRQETQYF
few	TRBJ1-6	TRBV7-9	TRBD1	TGTGCCAGCAGCTTAGACAGGGGCGGCAATTCACCCCTCCACTTT	CASSLDRGGNSPLHF
.	TRBJ2-1	TRBV5-1	.	TGCGCCAGCAGCTTCAGTCAGGTGTCCTACAATGAGCAGTTCTTC	CASSFSQVSYNEQFF
.	TRBJ2-7	TRBV5-4	TRBD2	TGTGCCAGCAGTCACGGGCCGGGGGGATCGAGCTACGAGCAGTACTTC	CASSHGPGGSSYEQYF
many	TRBJ2-1	TRBV12-3/TRBV12-4	TRBD2	TGTGCCAGCAGTTTAAGTGCGGGAGGGTCCTACAATGAGCAGTTCTTC	CASSLSAGGSYNEQFF
.	TRBJ2-6	TRBV12-3/TRBV12-4	.	TGTGCCAGCCAGCCACCCCTGGACGGGCCATCTGGGGCCAACGTCCTGACTTTC	CASQPPLDGPSGANVLTF
few	TRBJ2-2	TRBV19	.	TGTGCCACTAAATCGACGGATCACACCGGGGAGCTGTTTTTT	CATKSTDHTGELFF
few	TRBJ2-7	TRBV29-1	TRBD1	TGCAGCGTCGGACAGGGGGCGACCAGCGAGCAGTACTTC	CSVGQGATSEQYF
.	TRBJ2-3	TRBV4-1	.	TGCGCCAGCAGCCAAGATGGCTGGCGGGGGCGACGAGATACGCAGTATTTT	CASSQDGWRGRRDTQYF
once	TRBJ2-1	TRBV3-2	.	TGTGCCAGCAGCCCGACGTTATACCACTACAATGAGCAGTTCTTC	CASSPTLYHYNEQFF
many	TRBJ1-6	TRBV20-1	.	TGCAGTGCTAGAGATATCCAGAGCTCCTATAATTCACCCCTCCACTTT	CSARDIQSSYNSPLHF
.	TRBJ1-1	TRBV18	.	TGTGCCAGCTCATCTGAAGGGGGAGTGCGAACTGAAGCTTTCTTT	CASSSEGGVRTEAFF
many	TRBJ2-3	TRBV30	.	TGTGCCTGGACCAATACAAGCTTACGGACTAGCACAGATACGCAGTATTTT	CAWTNTSLRTSTDTQYF
.	TRBJ2-3	TRBV12-3/TRBV12-4	.	TGTGCCAGCAGTCCCCTCTCCCCGGGTTTTGATACGCAGTATTTT	CASSPLSPGFDTQYF
.	TRBJ1-3	TRBV29-1	.	TGCAGCGTTGAATCCGGGTCTGGAAACACCATATATTTT	CSVESGSGNTIYF
few	TRBJ2-5	TRBV27	TRBD1	TGTGCCAGCAGTTTCCAGACAGGGACGGAGACCCAGTACTTC	CASSFQTGTETQYF
few	TRBJ1-4	TRBV15	.	TGTGCCACCAGCAGAAATGAAAAACTGTTTTTT	CATSRNEKLFF
.	TRBJ2-3	TRBV11-2	.	TGTGCCAGCAGCTTAGTGAGGGGTACAGATACGCAGTATTTT	CASSLVRGTDTQYF
.	TRBJ2-3	TRBV18	.	TGTGCCAGCTCACGGGCCACCCCAGCAGATACGCAGTATTTT	CASSRATPADTQYF
few	TRBJ1-1	TRBV29-1	.	TGCAGCGTAGAGCTACGGTACACTGAAGCTTTCTTT	CSVELRYTEAFF
few	TRBJ2-5	TRBV2	TRBD1	TGTGCCAGCAGCAACAGACAGGGTGGCGAGACCCAGTACTTC	CASSNRQGGETQYF
few	TRBJ1-2	TRBV29-1	.	TGCAGCGTTTCCGCAGAGGGCACAAAGGAGTATGGCTACACCTTC	CSVSAEGTKEYGYTF
few	TRBJ2-2	TRBV7-9	.	TGTGCCAGCAGCAGACTAGGCGCGAACACCGGGGAGCTGTTTTTT	CASSRLGANTGELFF
few	TRBJ2-7	TRBV2	TRBD1	TGTGCCAGCAGTGAAGAGGTGACAGGGTACGAGCAGTACTTC	CASSEEVTGYEQYF
few	TRBJ2-1	TRBV14	.	TGTGCCAGCAGCCTGCAAAACTGGGGTGAGCAGTTCTTC	CASSLQNWGEQFF
.	TRBJ2-5	TRBV7-3	TRBD2	TGTGCCAGCAGCTTAACGGCTAGCGGTCAAGAGACCCAGTACTTC	CASSLTASGQETQYF
many	TRBJ2-7	TRBV4-2	.	TGTGCCAGCAGCCAAGATGAGGGCCCAAGCTACGAGCAGTACTTC	CASSQDEGPSYEQYF
many	TRBJ1-4	TRBV3-1	TRBD1	TGTGCCAGCTGCCGAGGGGGCAGGAATGAAAAACTGTTTTTT	CASCRGGRNEKLFF
many	TRBJ2-1	TRBV28	TRBD2	TGTGCCAGCAGTCCCGGATTAGCGGGGTTTTACAATGAGCAGTTCTTC	CASSPGLAGFYNEQFF
.	TRBJ1-6	TRBV2	TRBD1	TGTGCCAGAGACGCGGGACAGGCAAATTCACCCCTCCACTTT	CARDAGQANSPLHF
.	TRBJ2-7	TRBV29-1	.	TGCAGCGGCCGGGACCCAGGGCGCGAGCAGTACTTC	CSGRDPGREQYF
many	TRBJ2-7	TRBV3-1	TRBD2	TGTGCCAGCAGCCTACTAGCGGGAGGGCTAAGGAAGCAGTACTTC	CASSLLAGGLRKQYF
few	TRBJ2-1	TRBV20-1	TRBD2	TGCAGTGCTAAGGTAGCGGGGAACAATGAGCAGTTCTTC	CSAKVAGNNEQFF
few	TRBJ1-1	TRBV7-6	.	TGTGCCAGCAGCTTAGAGGCAGGGAGCACTGAAGCTTTCTTT	CASSLEAGSTEAFF
few	TRBJ2-1	TRBV7-9	.	TGTGCCAGCAGTCCGGGAAATTCCTACAATGAGCAGTTCTTC	CASSPGNSYNEQFF
.	TRBJ2-6	TRBV7-2	TRBD1	TGTGCCAGTACACAGGGGTTACCTGGGGCCAACGTCCTGACTTTC	CASTQGLPGANVLTF
few	TRBJ1-2	TRBV4-1	TRBD1	TGCGCCAGCAGCCATCCGGGACAGGGGGTGTATGGCTACACCTTC	CASSHPGQGVYGYTF
.	TRBJ1-5	TRBV6-5	.	TGTGCCAGCAGTTACTTAGGGAACAATCAGCCCCAGCATTTT	CASSYLGNNQPQHF
many	TRBJ2-7	TRBV5-1	TRBD1	TGCGCCAGCACCATCCATGCGGGGACAGGCTACGAGCAGTACTTC	CASTIHAGTGYEQYF
.	TRBJ2-7	TRBV7-8	.	TGTGCCAGCAGCATCGAGGCGGGGACTCGGAGCGAGCAGTACTTC	CASSIEAGTRSEQYF
few	TRBJ2-1	TRBV5-4	TRBD2	TGTGCCAGCAGCTTGGCGGCTAGCGGGAGACGGGATGAGCAGTTCTTC	CASSLAASGRRDEQFF
many	TRBJ2-7	TRBV7-2	.	TGTGCCAGCAGCCCCCTTTGGGGTTTAGTCTACGAGCAGTACTTC	CASSPLWGLVYEQYF
many	TRBJ2-7	TRBV11-2	.	TGTGCCAGCAGCTCCCGGGGGGCCCACGAGCAGTACTTC	CASSSRGAHEQYF
.	TRBJ1-4	TRBV6-6	.	TGTGCCAGCAATCTGATAGGGTCGGGTGAAAAACTGTTTTTT	CASNLIGSGEKLFF
many	TRBJ2-1	TRBV7-9	.	TGTGCCAGCGGGTCTTCCGGGGGTCGGATAGGTGAGCAGTTCTTC	CASGSSGGRIGEQFF
.	TRBJ2-5	TRBV2	.	TGTGCCAGCAGTCTTATCGGGACACCGCAAGAGACCCAGTACTTC	CASSLIGTPQETQYF
few	TRBJ2-3	TRBV4-2	TRBD2	TGTGCCAGCAGCCGACCTGGGCAGCGGGGCAGCCAGGCTACGCAGTATTTT	CASSRPGQRGSQATQYF
few	TRBJ2-1	TRBV19	.	TGTGCCAGTAGTATCACCGATGAGCAGTTCTTC	CASSITDEQFF
few	TRBJ2-3	TRBV12-3/TRBV12-4	TRBD2	TGTGCCAGCAGTACGCCGGGACTAGCGGACCAAGATACGCAGTATTTT	CASSTPGLADQDTQYF
.	TRBJ2-5	TRBV4-1	.	TGCGCCAGCAGCCAGCTAGCGCGGGAGACCCAGTACTTC	CASSQLARETQYF
.	TRBJ2-7	TRBV20-1	TRBD1	TGCAGTGCTAACCAACCGGGACAGGGGCACTACGAGCAGTACTTC	CSANQPGQGHYEQYF
few	TRBJ2-7	TRBV3-1	.	TGTGCCAGCAGCCAAGATATTGGATACGAGCAGTACTTC	CASSQDIGYEQYF
.	TRBJ2-7	TRBV12-3/TRBV12-4	.	TGTGCCAGCAGTTTCGGGGCAGCTAGGACCCACGAGCAGTACTTC	CASSFGAARTHEQYF
many	TRBJ2-4	TRBV20-1	.	TGCAGTGCTTATCCCGGAGGCAAAAACATTCAGTACTTC	CSAYPGGKNIQYF
few	TRBJ2-3	TRBV5-1	.	TGCGCCAGCAGCTTTACAGGTCGCGGCACAGATACGCAGTATTTT	CASSFTGRGTDTQYF
.	TRBJ2-7	TRBV25-1	.	TGTGCCAGCAGTGATTGGGCTTCGACAGGGAGGCGGCACGAGCAGTACTTC	CASSDWASTGRRHEQYF
many	TRBJ2-7	TRBV6-2/TRBV6-3	.	TGTGCCAGCAGTTACGACACCTACGAGCAGTACTTC	CASSYDTYEQYF